The T cell receptor (beta chain) under discussion was sequenced for a study of neoadjuvant anti-PD-1 for oral cavity cancer. The time point: after neoadjuvant nivolumab, at surgical resection. Patients had newly diagnosed, untreated stage II-IVA oral cavity squamous cell carcinoma. Cohort: HPV-negative, locally advanced oral cavity squamous cell carcinoma patients. TCRdb keeps only in-frame clones here, not all; method: immunoSEQ multiplex PCR. The sample consists of 37,000 or so clones, more than 35% of them appearing once. On this clone itself: What it recognizes is unknown.

Study results and caveats: Greater tumor shrinkage accompanied bigger post-treatment sizes of preexisting clones. TCR analyses covered only a few patients per response group.

The CDR3 runs 15 residues. Per germline, CDR1 SGDLS and CDR2 YYNGEE. V was shortened by 0 bases and J by 0 bases, with 8 bases between the two germline ends. V is TRBV9 and J is TRBJ2-3, with D unclear. The starting material was tumor tissue, obtained after nivolumab (anti-PD-1) treatment. This TCR was sampled from a person between 35 and 79 years old with oral cavity squamous cell carcinoma. The CDR3 loop reads CASSVVGLSTDTQYF. In DNA form, the CDR3 reads TGTGCCAGCAGCGTAGTAGGCTTGAGCACAGATACGCAGTATTTT.